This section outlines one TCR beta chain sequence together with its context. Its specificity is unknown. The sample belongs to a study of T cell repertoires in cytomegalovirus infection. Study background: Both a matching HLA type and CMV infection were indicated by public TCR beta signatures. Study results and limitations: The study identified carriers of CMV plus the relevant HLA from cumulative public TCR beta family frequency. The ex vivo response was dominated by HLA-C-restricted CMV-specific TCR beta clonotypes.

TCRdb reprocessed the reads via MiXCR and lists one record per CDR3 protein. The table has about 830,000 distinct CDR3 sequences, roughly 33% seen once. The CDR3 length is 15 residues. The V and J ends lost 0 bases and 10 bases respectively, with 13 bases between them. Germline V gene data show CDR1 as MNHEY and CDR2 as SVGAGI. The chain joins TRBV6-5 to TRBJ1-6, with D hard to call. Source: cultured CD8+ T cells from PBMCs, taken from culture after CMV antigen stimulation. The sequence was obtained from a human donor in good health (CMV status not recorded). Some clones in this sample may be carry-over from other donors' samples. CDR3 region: CASSYSASGESPLHF. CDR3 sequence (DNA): TGTGCCAGCAGTTACTCGGCATCGGGCGAATCACCCCTCCACTTT.